Each of the 6 T cell receptor beta chains below was sequenced from the same sample in a study of monozygotic twins with inflammatory bowel disease. TCRdb reprocessed the 5' RACE reads and keeps a single row for each CDR3 protein, giving no DNA. The ten top clones account for approximately 1.2%, within a sample of about 150,000 distinct CDR3 sequences. Sequencing was done on a sample of blood. The receptors come from a human donor with ulcerative colitis or Crohn's disease, or a healthy co-twin of an affected twin (not recorded which).

CDR3 in amino acids: CASSYRAYNQPQDF. V gene TRBV7-2 combines with J gene TRBJ1-5; TCRdb reports TRBD1, a call that lacks DNA to check it against. CDR3 size: 14 residues. Germline CDR1 is SGHTA and CDR2 is FQGNSA. Complete variable domain (other parts from reference TRBV7-2 and TRBJ1-5): GAGVSQSPSNKVTEKGKDVELRCDPISGHTALYWYRQSLGQGLEFLIYFQGNSAPDKSGLPSDRFSAERTGGSVSTLTIQRTQQEDSAVYLCASSYRAYNQPQDFGDGTRLSIL.

The J gene is TRBJ1-4, the V gene TRBV3-1; TCRdb designates TRBD1, a call that cannot be tested without DNA. The V gene's germline CDR1 is LGHDT and CDR2 YNNKEL (reference sequence). The CDR3 consists of 14 residues. The CDR3 here is CASSHRTGTEKLFF.

The chain recombines TRBV11-2 with TRBJ2-1; there is no DNA to check the TCRdb D call of TRBD1. The CDR3 consists of 15 residues. Germline V gives CDR1 SGHAT, CDR2 FQNNGV. CDR3 in amino acids: CASSFGTGGSNEQFF. The whole variable domain, filled in from reference TRBV11-2 and TRBJ2-1, reads EAGVAQSPRYKIIEKRQSVAFWCNPISGHATLYWYQQILGQGPKLLIQFQNNGVVDDSQLPKDRFSAERLKGVDSTLKIQPAKLEDSAVYLCASSFGTGGSNEQFFGPGTRLTVL.

V usage is TRBV19 and J usage is TRBJ1-1; TCRdb's assignment of TRBD1 cannot be checked, as there is no DNA. The CDR3 is made up of 16 amino acids. From germline, CDR1 is LNHDA and CDR2 SQIVND (reference sequence). CDR3 loop: CASSRPGTDLNTEAFF.

The gene calls are TRBV7-9 and TRBJ2-5. Germline lookup yields CDR1 SEHNR and CDR2 FQNEAQ (reference sequence). This CDR3 spans 12 amino acids. CDR3 protein: CASSLFVETQYF.

The chain is built from TRBV25-1 and TRBJ1-5; there is no DNA to check the TCRdb D call of TRBD1. The CDR3 covers 20 residues. Per germline, CDR1 MGHDK and CDR2 SYGVNS. The CDR3 spells CASSESVKDRGHGGNQPQHF.